The source of this T cell receptor (beta chain) is a study of blood T cell repertoires in COVID-19 (dated by TCRdb to the early 2020s). Turning to the overall study: Samples covering the acute and convalescent phases of COVID-19 were provided by collaborators in the United States, Italy and Spain. The prospective study material was composed of cDNA or gDNA derived from T cells, B-cell-depleted T cells, or PBMCs. Subjects who had been exposed to COVID-19, were actively infected with it, or had recovered from it provided the deeply sampled blood TCRbeta repertoires that made up the dataset. The repertoires were released in a freely available public database meant as a resource for research on the immune response to SARS-CoV-2. Samples were obtained from the ongoing ImmuneRACE study (first 160 participants) and from 1,254 subjects provided by 6 global collaborators. Nearly every sample came with metadata listing a de-identified subject ID, COVID-19 status, age in years and sex. Where HLA class I and class II types were available, the types were taken from metadata supplied by the sample provider, not from assay-based typing. Study-level results and caveats: Clinical and demographic metadata were provided uncurated, with the amount varying by source and participant.

A note on this clone: No cognate antigen has been identified for it. No much larger clonotype is one base removed from it; base qualities were not supplied.

Each collaborating institution followed its own protocols to collect whole blood in K2EDTA tubes. Collaborator samples were shipped for TCRbeta analysis as frozen whole blood, isolated PBMCs, or DNA extracted from either sample type. Including cysteine and phenylalanine, the CDR3 has 15 amino acids. The read is trimmed to its CDR3 DNA, 45 bases read in frame from base 1. The germline V and J ends show losses of 5 bases and 3 bases respectively, and no gene match explains 7 bases of the junction. Looking up the germline V gene yields CDR1 MDHEN and CDR2 SYDVKM. The immunoSEQ Assay, a bias-controlled multiplex PCR, was used to amplify TCRbeta CDR3 regions from genomic DNA. The authors processed their data as follows. The number of nucleated cells in each sample was estimated by amplification of reference gene primers within the assay. Sequence reads were collapsed and filtered to measure the absolute abundance of every unique TCRbeta CDR3 rearrangement. For each sample, productive Simpson clonality was calculated as the square root of Simpson's diversity index over productive rearrangements. In TCRdb, the immuneACCESS table is reduced to in-frame sequences with V and J assigned. These tables do not hold every clone; where another copy was compared, an unresolved V gene accounts for under half, and the others remain unexplained. That table is the source of V, J and clone size, and D and trimming were worked out from the DNA. This sample has just under 150,000 clones in its table, and about 88% of those were observed once. About 2.8% of the sample belongs to the ten largest clones.

The clonotype comes from a human donor with acute or convalescent COVID-19. The donor label of this sample is uncertain. This sequence uses TRBV28 and TRBJ1-3, with TRBD1 identical over 7 junction bases. Sequencing was done on a sample of peripheral blood. The CDR3 protein sequence reads: CASSGTGEGGNTIYF. The sequenced DNA is TGTGCCAGCAGTGGAACAGGGGAAGGTGGAAACACCATATATTTT. When the CDR3 is completed using the reference TRBV28 and TRBJ1-3 genes on either side, the full variable domain is DVKVTQSSRYLVKRTGEKVFLECVQDMDHENMFWYRQDPGLGLRLIYFSYDVKMKEKGDIPEGYSVSREKKERFSLILESASTNQTSMYLCASSGTGEGGNTIYFGEGSWLTVV.